This TCR beta chain was sequenced in a study of immune evolution from preneoplasia to lung adenocarcinoma. Method: immunoSEQ multiplex PCR; TCRdb's copy keeps in-frame clones and lacks some. This table holds 10,000 or so clones, around 75% found once. Study outcomes and limitations: Normal lung had the highest top T cell clone frequencies. Normal lung had highest clonality; later lesions appeared denser, more diverse.

This CDR3 has 16 amino acids. Looked up from germline, CDR1 is SNHLY and CDR2 is FYNNEI. The trim removed 6 bases at V and 2 bases at J, leaving 8 bases unmatched. Comments on this clone: Antigen: not known.

The rearrangement links TRBV2 to TRBJ2-3; TRBD2 aligns across 10 bases. This clonotype was obtained from an older donor with lung adenocarcinoma. Specimen: FFPE minimally invasive lung adenocarcinoma tissue. Here the CDR3 reads CASSRGTSANTDTQYF. DNA of the CDR3: TGTGCCAGCAGCCGAGGGACTAGCGCCAACACAGATACGCAGTATTTT.